Shown below are 5 T cell receptor beta chains from a single sample sequenced in a study of T-cell reconstitution after alpha-beta-depleted transplantation in children. Using unique molecular identifiers, the investigators prepared the TCRbeta library. One entry per CDR3 protein, called by TCRdb with MiXCR from the PCR reads. The table lists around 370,000 distinct CDR3 sequences, roughly 16% of them singletons. The sample in question was PBMCs, mostly from graft donor cells, obtained 360 days after TCRalphabeta/CD19-depleted stem cell transplant. The receptors come from a male patient between 2 and 15 years old who had a stem cell transplant for acute lymphoblastic leukemia, so the T cells may come from the graft donor.

DNA for the CDR3: TGTGCCAGCAGTTTATCACAGCTTGAAGCTTTCTTT. It translates to CASSLSQLEAFF. J is TRBJ1-1 and V is TRBV12-3 or TRBV12-4; D is undetermined. Trimming pared 2 bases from V and 7 bases from J, leaving 8 bases between. The CDR3 consists of 12 residues.

V gene TRBV4-1 combines with J gene TRBJ2-5; D perhaps matches TRBD2 (5 bases). V was clipped by 1 base and J by 1 base, with 7 bases between them. Germline V lookup: CDR1 MGHRA, CDR2 YSYEKL. The CDR3 has 14 amino acids. CDR3 bases: TGCGCCAGCAGCCAAGGACGGGGCCAAGAGACCCAGTACTTC. Protein product: CASSQGRGQETQYF.

Many counts were recorded for this clonotype. The chain combines TRBV29-1 with TRBJ2-1, with 8 bases matching TRBD1. J was trimmed by 5 bases and V by 5 bases; bases with no gene match: 11. The CDR3 runs to 15 residues. Germline CDR1 and CDR2: SQVTM and ANQGSEA. CDR3 sequence: CSVPRQGIFNNEQFF. The CDR3 DNA reads TGCAGCGTTCCTAGACAGGGGATTTTCAACAATGAGCAGTTCTTC.

The V gene is TRBV29-1, the J gene TRBJ2-5; TRBD2 is a possible D gene (7 bases). In germline, CDR1 is SQVTM, CDR2 ANQGSEA. V lost 2 bases to trimming and J lost 4 bases, with 8 bases between them. This CDR3 spans 12 amino acids. CDR3 nucleotides: TGCAGCGTTGAAAGGGGGGGAGAGACCCAGTACTTC. Translating it yields CSVERGGETQYF. The whole variable domain, filled in from reference TRBV29-1 and TRBJ2-5, reads SAVISQKPSRDICQRGTSLTIQCQVDSQVTMMFWYRQQPGQSLTLIATANQGSEATYESGFVIDKFPISRPNLTFSTLTVSNMSPEDSSIYLCSVERGGETQYFGPGTRLLVL.

The genes are TRBV28 and TRBJ2-7; TRBD1 is a possible D gene (7 bases). From germline, CDR1 is MDHEN and CDR2 SYDVKM. This CDR3 has 17 residues. V was trimmed by 6 bases and J by 4 bases, leaving 25 bases between them. The CDR3: CASRQIRGTGEGYEQYF. Here the CDR3 DNA reads TGTGCCAGCAGACAGATCAGGGGGACGGGAGAGGGTTACGAGCAGTACTTC.